This T cell receptor beta chain was obtained from a study of control samples from healthy donors and cancer patients (dated by TCRdb to 2020 to 2022). The library was made by the immunoSEQ multiplex PCR assay. TCRdb took this table from immuneACCESS and kept in-frame rearrangements with V and J called. Such tables lack part of the clones; where checked against another copy, unresolved V genes explain under half of the gap, and the rest is unexplained. The sample contains about 110,000 clones, just over 90% of them found a single time. Of the sample, 4% to 5.5% is held by the ten largest clones. Cut back by 1 base and 9 bases, the V and J ends lie 14 bases apart. According to the germline V gene, CDR1 reads SGHRS and CDR2 reads YFSETQ. The CDR3 covers 14 residues, taking in both the cysteine and the phenylalanine. Of the read, only the CDR3 DNA is kept; its 42 bases are in frame from base 1. Details on this clone: Its recognized antigen is unknown. Within one base of it there is no much larger clone, and no base qualities were kept.

This receptor chain uses TRBV5-1 and TRBJ2-1, with the identity of the D gene unclear. The receptor was derived from a human donor in good health. The donor label of this sample is uncertain. The sequencing sample was made of blood. The CDR3 region reads CASSLSLGRGEQFF. The bases are TGCGCCAGCAGCTTGAGTCTCGGGCGCGGTGAGCAGTTCTTC.